The sequence of this T cell receptor (beta chain) was determined in a study of OX40 agonist ivuxolimab in advanced cancers. Across the study: At doses from 0.01 to 10 mg/kg, patients were given intravenous ivuxolimab every 2 weeks. Enrollees could have had prior anti-PD-1, anti-PD-L1 or anti-CTLA-4 therapy, which 30% to 50% had received.

The assay was immunoSEQ multiplex PCR, and TCRdb's table has in-frame clones only and misses some. The sample lists about 58,000 clones; roughly three quarters were seen once. The J segment lost 2 bases and the V segment lost 5 bases, leaving 11 bases of the junction unmatched. The CDR3 length is 18 residues. Germline V gene data show CDR1 as SGHNT and CDR2 as YENEEA. Sequenced material: CD4+ or CD8+ T cells sorted from blood, taken in a trial of the OX40 agonist ivuxolimab. The clonotype comes from an adult with an advanced solid tumor such as melanoma, head and neck, liver or kidney cancer. The rearrangement joins TRBV11-3 to TRBJ2-7; TRBD2 agrees at 14 bases. CDR3 loop: CASSPRRGTSGRTYEQYF. CDR3 bases: TGTGCCAGCAGCCCCCGCCGCGGGACTAGCGGGAGAACCTACGAGCAGTACTTC.